These T cell receptor beta chains were read from a single sample in a study of blood T cell repertoires in COVID-19. TCRdb's table, derived via immunoSEQ multiplex PCR, lists solely in-frame clones and lacks some. This table holds 150,000 to 200,000 clones, about 91% found once. Sequencing input: peripheral blood. Every receptor here comes from a woman aged 30 to 39 with acute or convalescent COVID-19. The CDR3 runs from the conserved cysteine through the conserved F or W. Fields, in order: J gene, V gene, CDR3 protein.

j_call: TRBJ2-3
v_call: TRBV6-1
cdr3_aa: CASSEAPLGDTQYF

j_call: TRBJ2-7
v_call: TRBV5-1
cdr3_aa: CASSLEPGTGIYEQYF

j_call: TRBJ1-3
v_call: TRBV7-2
cdr3_aa: CASSLAPGRPNTIYF

j_call: TRBJ1-5
v_call: TRBV28
cdr3_aa: CASSSYPDRGHEPQHF

j_call: TRBJ2-7
v_call: TRBV7-2
cdr3_aa: CASSLTQGDEQYF

j_call: TRBJ2-7
v_call: TRBV27
cdr3_aa: CASSFGQPYEQYF

j_call: TRBJ2-7
v_call: TRBV12-3/TRBV12-4
cdr3_aa: CASSLVGGSEQYF

j_call: TRBJ2-5
v_call: TRBV7-8
cdr3_aa: CASGLGRAGETQYF

j_call: TRBJ1-2
v_call: TRBV28
cdr3_aa: CAAAGVPGTGHGYTF

j_call: TRBJ2-2
v_call: TRBV24-1
cdr3_aa: CATSDSGQPQNTGELFF

j_call: TRBJ2-5
v_call: TRBV5-1
cdr3_aa: CASSLVSLAGEETQYF

j_call: TRBJ2-3
v_call: TRBV10-3
cdr3_aa: CAISGLAGNGDTQYF

j_call: TRBJ2-1
v_call: TRBV25-1
cdr3_aa: CASSDPYIAEQFF

j_call: TRBJ1-2
v_call: TRBV24-1
cdr3_aa: CATSDPSSQGTGHYGYTF

j_call: TRBJ2-7
v_call: TRBV28
cdr3_aa: CASRGQASGSYYEQYF

j_call: TRBJ2-7
v_call: TRBV6-5
cdr3_aa: CATGTGAFYEQYF

j_call: TRBJ2-3
v_call: TRBV18
cdr3_aa: CASSPSGDRAADTQYF

j_call: TRBJ2-2
v_call: TRBV28
cdr3_aa: CASSGRITGELFF

j_call: TRBJ1-6
v_call: TRBV30
cdr3_aa: CAWSVQGASYNSPLHF

j_call: TRBJ1-2
v_call: TRBV18
cdr3_aa: CASSTEYGYTF

j_call: TRBJ2-5
v_call: TRBV28
cdr3_aa: CASRMTGQETQYF

j_call: TRBJ2-1
v_call: TRBV27
cdr3_aa: CASSRRLAGDHYNEQFF

j_call: TRBJ1-4
v_call: TRBV4-2
cdr3_aa: CASSQEEGSAKLFF

j_call: TRBJ2-3
v_call: TRBV10-3
cdr3_aa: CAISEANRGRTSDTQYF

j_call: TRBJ2-1
v_call: TRBV6-5
cdr3_aa: CASSYPGTEQFF

j_call: TRBJ1-5
v_call: TRBV24-1
cdr3_aa: CAVPGNSHQPQHF

j_call: TRBJ2-5
v_call: TRBV28
cdr3_aa: CASNRGQWTQYF

j_call: TRBJ2-5
v_call: TRBV5-1
cdr3_aa: CASSAGGTGEETQYF

j_call: TRBJ2-1
v_call: TRBV18
cdr3_aa: CASSLDWSSNEQFF

j_call: TRBJ1-1
v_call: TRBV7-9
cdr3_aa: CASSAGVGTEAFF

j_call: TRBJ1-4
v_call: TRBV5-4
cdr3_aa: CASTRGLGEKLFF